One sample yielded the 26 T cell receptor beta chains listed below, sequenced in a study of shared clonotypes between healthy human individuals. Sequenced by immunoSEQ multiplex PCR; TCRdb stores in-frame clones only, minus some. The sample has roughly 2.5 million clones, 90% to 95% seen once; the top ten hold under 0.15%. Material for sequencing was naive CD4+ T cells sorted from blood. The subset was: CD45RA+ positively selected. The receptor set was obtained from a man aged 18 to 30 in good health.

As regards this clone: Other DNA sequences of this sample code for an identical CDR3. The chain has TRBV5-4 and TRBJ2-2; tentatively, D is TRBD1 (6 bases). The CDR3 loop spans 14 amino acids. V dropped 0 bases and J dropped 5 bases, with 8 bases sitting between them. Germline values: CDR1 SGHNT, CDR2 YYREEE (reference sequence). This CDR3 is CASSLDRATGELFF. CDR3 coding DNA: TGTGCCAGCAGCTTGGACAGGGCAACCGGGGAGCTGTTTTTT. The variable domain in full, completed from reference TRBV5-4 and TRBJ2-2, reads ETGVTQSPTHLIKTRGQQVTLRCSSQSGHNTVSWYQQALGQGPQFIFQYYREEENGRGNFPPRFSGLQFPNYSSELNVNALELDDSALYLCASSLDRATGELFFGEGSRLTVL.

The V and J genes are TRBV10-2 and TRBJ2-7; 12 nucleotides match TRBD2. Germline V gives CDR1 WSHSY, CDR2 SAAADI. The V gene end was trimmed by 6 bases and the J gene end by 5 bases; junction bases not matched to a gene: 11. The CDR3 contains 16 residues. DNA for the CDR3: TGCGCCAGCAGGGGAGGACTAGCGGGAAAAAACCACGAGCAGTACTTC. The encoded protein is CASRGGLAGKNHEQYF.

The V gene is TRBV21-1, the J gene TRBJ1-5. TRBV21-1 is shown as a pseudogene. The CDR3 consists of 15 residues. The CDR3, as DNA: TGTGCCAGCAGCAAATTACATTGGATTGAACAGCCCCAGCATTTT. Amino acids: CASSKLHWIEQPQHF.

This rearrangement joins TRBV2 to TRBJ2-7; tentatively, D is TRBD2 (5 bases). V was trimmed by 4 bases and J by 5 bases, leaving 15 bases between them. Germline values: CDR1 SNHLY, CDR2 FYNNEI. This CDR3 spans 14 amino acids. The CDR3: CASSGDWRSNEQYF. CDR3 bases: TGTGCCAGCAGTGGGGATTGGAGGTCCAACGAGCAGTACTTC.

J is TRBJ1-1 and V is TRBV10-3, with D unresolved. The CDR3 covers 14 residues. Germline V gives CDR1 ENHRY, CDR2 SYGVKD. With 1 base removed from V and 1 base from J, the gap between germline ends came to 7 bases. Here the CDR3 DNA reads TGTGCCATCAGTGAGTTCGGATCGAACACTGAAGCTTTCTTT. Its translation: CAISEFGSNTEAFF.

This chain links TRBV10-3 with TRBJ2-3; D not certain. Germline V CDR1 and CDR2: ENHRY, SYGVKD. The CDR3 runs 15 residues. V shed 0 bases and J shed 5 bases, with 12 bases lying between them. In DNA form, the CDR3 reads TGTGCCATCAGTGAGTCGGTGAAGCCGGTAGATACGCAGTATTTT. Translated: CAISESVKPVDTQYF.

V is TRBV27 and J is TRBJ1-6; no definite D call. V dropped 9 bases and J dropped 7 bases, with 13 bases sitting between them. Germline V gene sequence: CDR1 MNHEY, CDR2 SMNVEV (reference sequence). The CDR3 runs 13 residues. The CDR3 protein is CASWAGWNSPLHF. The CDR3 DNA reads TGTGCCAGTTGGGCCGGGTGGAATTCACCCCTCCACTTT.

This clone was seen a single time. The gene calls are TRBV9 and TRBJ2-1; possible D gene TRBD2, 6 bases. The CDR3 is made up of 15 amino acids. Per germline, CDR1 SGDLS and CDR2 YYNGEE. V dropped 4 bases and J dropped 0 bases, with 11 bases sitting between them. CDR3 amino acids: CASSPRGYSYNEQFF. CDR3 sequence (DNA): TGTGCCAGCAGCCCTCGGGGGTACTCCTACAATGAGCAGTTCTTC.

This chain joins TRBV18 and TRBJ1-2; D is possibly TRBD1 (5 bases). The germline V gene encodes CDR1 KGHSH and CDR2 LQKENI. The CDR3 totals 16 residues. With 3 bases removed from V and 3 bases from J, the gap between germline ends came to 17 bases. The CDR3 DNA is TGTGCCAGCTCACCCGATACAGGTGGGGCCGACTATGGCTACACCTTC. Protein: CASSPDTGGADYGYTF.

The chain is built from TRBV27 and TRBJ1-5; 7 bases align to TRBD1. This CDR3 has 15 residues. Looked up from germline, CDR1 is MNHEY and CDR2 is SMNVEV (reference sequence). J gave up 3 bases and V 6 bases, and 8 bases lay outside the gene matches. CDR3 nucleotide sequence: TGTGCCAGCAGGGGAGCCGACAGGGTCAATCAGCCCCAGCATTTT. Amino acids: CASRGADRVNQPQHF.

The chain uses TRBV19 and TRBJ2-1, with 12 bases identical to TRBD2. V gave up 4 bases and J gave up 8 bases; unmatched junction bases: 9. This CDR3 is built from 16 residues. Germline V lookup: CDR1 LNHDA, CDR2 SQIVND (reference sequence). In DNA, the CDR3 is TGTGCCAGTAGTACACCTCTAGCGGGGGGGTTATATGAGCAGTTCTTC. Protein: CASSTPLAGGLYEQFF.

The gene calls are TRBV5-8 and TRBJ2-5; either TRBD1 or TRBD2 may supply D (5 bases each). CDR1 is SGHTS, CDR2 YDEGEE, per germline. The germline V and J ends were trimmed by 3 bases and 5 bases, with 11 bases remaining between them. CDR3 length: 13 amino acids. CDR3 in DNA: TGTGCCAGCAGCTCCTGGGACGGGGAGACCCAGTACTTC. Amino acid sequence: CASSSWDGETQYF. Together with reference TRBV5-8 and TRBJ2-5, the CDR3 gives the full variable domain: EAGVTQSPTHLIKTRGQQATLRCSPISGHTSVYWYQQALGLGLQFLLWYDEGEERNRGNFPPRFSGRQFPNYSSELNVNALELEDSALYLCASSSWDGETQYFGPGTRLLVL.

The CDR3 sequence: CASSSGTSGSWYEQYF. Written as DNA, the CDR3 is TGCGCCAGCAGCTCCGGGACTAGCGGGAGTTGGTACGAGCAGTACTTC. The gene calls are TRBV10-1 and TRBJ2-7, with TRBD2 matching 14 bases. V was clipped by 6 bases and J by 4 bases; unmatched bases: 8. Germline-derived CDR1 and CDR2 are WNHNN and SYGVQD (reference sequence). This CDR3 has 16 amino acids.

The V call is TRBV11-2, the J call TRBJ2-3; TRBD1 aligns across 7 bases. The J segment lost 2 bases and the V segment lost 2 bases, leaving 4 bases of the junction unmatched. The CDR3 is 15 residues long. CDR1 and CDR2 from the germline V gene are SGHAT and FQNNGV. The CDR3 loop is CASSLSGTATDTQYF. The CDR3 DNA sequence: TGTGCCAGCAGCTTATCCGGGACAGCCACAGATACGCAGTATTTT.

The V gene is TRBV7-2, the J gene TRBJ2-7; D gene uncertain. CDR1 and CDR2 from the germline V gene are SGHTA and FQGNSA. CDR3 size: 15 residues. V lost 1 base to trimming and J lost 2 bases, with 12 bases between them. CDR3 loop: CASSLGGIYPYEQYF. The CDR3 DNA reads TGTGCCAGCAGCTTAGGCGGCATATACCCCTACGAGCAGTACTTC.

This chain connects TRBV5-1 to TRBJ1-4, with 7 bases that match TRBD1. CDR1 and CDR2 from the germline V gene are SGHRS and YFSETQ. Unmatched junction bases numbered 11, after V lost 4 bases and J lost 8 bases. The CDR3 loop spans 15 amino acids. Here the CDR3 reads CASSQGQRLGEKLFF. Here the CDR3 DNA reads TGCGCCAGCAGCCAGGGACAGAGGTTGGGGGAAAAACTGTTTTTT.

The J gene is TRBJ2-7, the V gene TRBV5-4; D call uncertain. This CDR3 is built from 15 residues. Germline CDR1 and CDR2: SGHNT and YYREEE (reference sequence). The germline V and J ends were trimmed by 1 base and 5 bases, with 16 bases remaining between them. The CDR3 protein is CASSLFGLGRDEQYF. The CDR3 region has the DNA TGTGCCAGCAGCTTGTTTGGCCTAGGTAGGGACGAGCAGTACTTC.

V and J are TRBV6-1 and TRBJ1-5, with D perhaps TRBD1 (6 bases). The germline CDR1 and CDR2 sequences are MNHNS and SASEGT. With 6 bases removed from V and 0 bases from J, the gap between germline ends came to 12 bases. This CDR3 contains 15 residues. The chain's CDR3 is CASSRGPYSNQPQHF. CDR3 bases: TGTGCCAGCAGCCGGGGGCCTTATAGCAATCAGCCCCAGCATTTT.

This chain uses TRBV6-6 with TRBJ2-7, with D possibly matching TRBD2 (5 bases). The CDR3 extends over 12 amino acids. Germline-derived CDR1 and CDR2 are MNHNY and SVGAGI (reference sequence). V was pared by 4 bases and J by 1 base, with 5 bases between. The CDR3 is CASSLASYEQYF. CDR3 bases: TGTGCCAGCAGTTTAGCGTCCTACGAGCAGTACTTC.

CDR3 coding DNA: TGTGCCAGCGGTCCTAAGCCCCAAGAGACCCAGTACTTC. Translation gives CASGPKPQETQYF. This chain uses TRBV7-3 with TRBJ2-5; D unclear. This CDR3 has 13 residues. The V end was cut by 8 bases, the J end by 1 base, with 11 bases between. The germline CDR1 and CDR2 sequences are SGHTA and FQGTGA.

The chain recombines TRBV18 with TRBJ2-1; 11 nucleotides match TRBD2. V dropped 0 bases and J dropped 5; count of bases not matched to a gene: 3. Per germline, CDR1 KGHSH and CDR2 LQKENI. The CDR3 covers 16 residues. The DNA of the CDR3 is TGTGCCAGCTCACCACCACTAGCGGGGGCCGACAATGAGCAGTTCTTC. Its translation is CASSPPLAGADNEQFF.

V is TRBV4-1 and J is TRBJ2-1; TRBD2 matches at 7 bases. Trimming at V came to 1 base and at J to 6 bases, leaving 6 bases not matched to a gene. From germline, CDR1 is MGHRA and CDR2 YSYEKL. The CDR3 runs to 15 residues. The CDR3 DNA is TGCGCCAGCAGCCAAGGTTCGGCGGGGGTCAATGAGCAGTTCTTC. Protein: CASSQGSAGVNEQFF.

The chain couples TRBV7-6 to TRBJ2-1; 7 bases agree with TRBD1. Germline V gene data show CDR1 as SGHVS and CDR2 as FNYEAQ. This CDR3 has 15 residues. With V trimmed by 5 bases and J by 6 bases, 10 bases remained unmatched. CDR3 in amino acids: CASSPVRGMGNEQFF. The CDR3 region has the DNA TGTGCCAGCAGCCCCGTCAGGGGGATGGGCAATGAGCAGTTCTTC.

The gene calls are TRBV10-3 and TRBJ1-3; no reliable D call. Germline values: CDR1 ENHRY, CDR2 SYGVKD. Trimming pared 10 bases from V and 4 bases from J, leaving 8 bases between. The CDR3 contains 11 residues. The CDR3 DNA reads TGTGCCACCGGACGGGGAAACACCATATATTTT. Its protein is CATGRGNTIYF.

The chain employs TRBV28 and TRBJ1-2, with 10 bases fitting TRBD1. V shed 3 bases and J 1 base; nucleotides not matched to a gene: 17. CDR1 is MDHEN, CDR2 SYDVKM, per germline. The CDR3 consists of 20 residues. This CDR3 reads CASSFAYLWTGGHYNYGYTF. The CDR3 DNA is TGTGCCAGCAGTTTCGCTTACTTGTGGACAGGGGGACATTATAACTATGGCTACACCTTC.

The V call is TRBV5-1, the J call TRBJ2-5, with 9 positions matching TRBD2. Unmatched junction bases numbered 4, after V lost 2 bases and J lost 2 bases. Germline CDR1 and CDR2: SGHRS and YFSETQ. This CDR3 contains 15 residues. DNA of the CDR3: TGCGCCAGCAGCTTCGCGGGAGGGGGTCAAGAGACCCAGTACTTC. This encodes CASSFAGGGQETQYF.